This T cell receptor beta chain was documented in a study of blood T cell repertoires in COVID-19. With 4 bases removed from V and 7 bases from J, the gap between germline ends came to 20 bases. The V gene's germline CDR1 is SGHDT and CDR2 YYEEEE. The CDR3 sequence is 15 residues long. Generated by immunoSEQ multiplex PCR, the TCRdb table keeps only in-frame clones and is missing some. The sample consists of a few hundred thousand clones, 80% to 90% of them appearing once. The TCR comes from a man aged 30 to 39 who had recovered from COVID-19. Sequenced: peripheral blood. J is TRBJ1-2 and V is TRBV5-6; D possibly corresponds to TRBD1 (6 bases). CDR3: CASSPAGDWGSGYTF. The CDR3 nucleotides are TGTGCCAGCAGCCCGGCAGGGGATTGGGGTAGTGGCTACACCTTC.